The 17 T cell receptor beta chains reported below all come from one sample, sequenced in a study of T cell repertoires in cytomegalovirus infection. TCRdb reprocessed the reads via MiXCR and lists one record per CDR3 protein. The table has 100,000 to 150,000 distinct CDR3 sequences, more than 25% seen once. For these TCRs, the target antigens are not known. Sample: CD8+ T cells from cultured PBMCs, taken from culture after CMV antigen stimulation. These receptor sequences come from a human donor in good health (CMV status not recorded). Some clones in this sample may be carry-over from other donors' samples.

The table lists this clonotype with many counts. The gene calls are TRBV4-2 and TRBJ2-1, with 10 bases identical to TRBD2. V shed 0 bases, J shed 2 bases, and the junction held 10 bases outside the gene matches. This CDR3 spans 19 amino acids. Germline lookup yields CDR1 LGHNA and CDR2 YNFKEQ. The CDR3 loop reads CASSQEGPQSGGAYNEQFF. The CDR3 DNA sequence: TGTGCCAGCAGCCAAGAGGGCCCCCAGAGCGGGGGGGCCTACAATGAGCAGTTCTTC.

This sequence joins TRBV2 and TRBJ1-5; D gene unclear. Trimming left V 3 bases short and J 2 bases short, with 11 bases between. This CDR3 comprises 15 residues. Looked up from germline, CDR1 is SNHLY and CDR2 is FYNNEI. CDR3 DNA sequence: TGTGCCAGCAGTGAGTTTGGAATGGGCAATCAGCCCCAGCATTTT. Its protein product is CASSEFGMGNQPQHF.

The chain recombines TRBV7-9 with TRBJ2-2; the match to TRBD2 covers 10 bases. Germline lookup yields CDR1 SEHNR and CDR2 FQNEAQ (reference sequence). Trimming removed 10 bases from V and 0 bases from J; junction bases left unmatched: 11. This CDR3 spans 17 amino acids. DNA for the CDR3: TGTGCCAACATCGCACTAGCGGGGATTTCGAACACCGGGGAGCTGTTTTTT. This translates into CANIALAGISNTGELFF.

This clonotype was detected ten times or more. V and J are TRBV2 and TRBJ2-5; D might be TRBD2 (6 bases). V gave up 0 bases and J gave up 5 bases, with 13 bases separating them. From germline, CDR1 is SNHLY and CDR2 FYNNEI. The CDR3 extends over 15 amino acids. In DNA, the CDR3 is TGTGCCAGCAGTGAAGCGCTATCGGGGGATGAGACCCAGTACTTC. It is translated as CASSEALSGDETQYF.

Many counts were recorded for this clonotype. The chain carries TRBV4-3 and TRBJ2-7, with 9 bases that match TRBD1. V gave up 0 bases and J gave up 4 bases; unmatched junction bases: 16. In germline, CDR1 is LGHNA, CDR2 YSLEER. The CDR3 consists of 19 residues. The CDR3 region is CASSQDSGTGTVVGYEQYF. CDR3 nucleotides: TGCGCCAGCAGCCAAGACTCCGGGACAGGGACCGTAGTCGGATACGAGCAGTACTTC.

This clonotype has a handful of counts. The V gene is TRBV6-1, the J gene TRBJ2-1; D remains unclear. The germline CDR1 and CDR2 sequences are MNHNS and SASEGT. Trimming removed 0 bases from V and 9 bases from J, with 6 bases in between. The CDR3 consists of 12 residues. The CDR3 coding sequence is TGTGCCAGCAGTGAAGCGTGGGGTGAGCAGTTCTTC. Translation: CASSEAWGEQFF.

The chain joins TRBV28 to TRBJ1-2; 10 bases match TRBD1. The germline gives CDR1 MDHEN, CDR2 SYDVKM. CDR3 length: 15 amino acids. Germline trimming cut 5 bases from V and 2 bases from J; bases unmatched to any gene: 5. The CDR3 is CASSLTGQGNYGYTF. As DNA, the CDR3 is TGTGCCAGCAGTCTTACGGGACAGGGGAACTATGGCTACACCTTC.

The gene calls are TRBV4-3 and TRBJ1-1; D not resolved. The CDR3 is made up of 13 amino acids. Germline values: CDR1 LGHNA, CDR2 YSLEER. CDR3 protein: CSSSAAPNTEAFF. CDR3 coding DNA: TGCAGCAGCTCCGCAGCGCCGAACACTGAAGCTTTCTTT.

This clonotype appeared a few times. The chain combines TRBV6-1 with TRBJ1-5; 7 nucleotides agree with TRBD1. J lost 0 bases, V lost 3 bases, and 5 bases had no gene match. Looked up from germline, CDR1 is MNHNS and CDR2 is SASEGT. The CDR3 totals 16 residues. CDR3 sequence (DNA): TGTGCCAGCAGTGAGCCGACAGGGTATAGCAATCAGCCCCAGCATTTT. Its translation: CASSEPTGYSNQPQHF.

This clonotype was picked up a small number of times. This chain uses TRBV27 with TRBJ2-2; 7 bases agree with TRBD2. Trimming removed 4 bases from V and 6 bases from J; junction bases left unmatched: 8. Germline values: CDR1 MNHEY, CDR2 SMNVEV (reference sequence). The CDR3 loop spans 15 amino acids. CDR3 sequence reads: CASSSREGRAGELFF. The CDR3 nucleotides are TGTGCCAGCAGTTCCAGGGAGGGGCGCGCCGGGGAGCTGTTTTTT.

This chain connects TRBV7-6 to TRBJ1-1, with D perhaps matching TRBD1 (6 bases). V was clipped by 1 base and J by 1 base, with 10 bases between them. This CDR3 contains 15 residues. Germline CDR1 and CDR2: SGHVS and FNYEAQ. The CDR3 loop reads CASSLEGDTNTEAFF. The CDR3 DNA sequence: TGTGCCAGCAGCTTAGAGGGGGACACGAACACTGAAGCTTTCTTT. The whole variable domain, filled in from reference TRBV7-6 and TRBJ1-1, reads GAGVSQSPRYKVTKRGQDVALRCDPISGHVSLYWYRQALGQGPEFLTYFNYEAQQDKSGLPNDRFSAERPEGSISTLTIQRTEQRDSAMYRCASSLEGDTNTEAFFGQGTRLTVV.

The sample holds many counts of this clonotype. The rearrangement joins TRBV12-3 or TRBV12-4 to TRBJ1-3; D remains ambiguous. The CDR3 totals 12 residues. Deletions cut 8 bases from V and 7 bases from J, with 12 bases between. The CDR3 DNA reads TGTGCCAGCGCCGGTAGAGGGAACACCATATATTTT. Translating gives CASAGRGNTIYF.

As concerns this clonotype: A read error may produce the germline difference seen at one junction end. The rearrangement uses TRBV4-1 and TRBJ2-1, with no clear D. Germline-derived CDR1 and CDR2 are MGHRA and YSYEKL. The CDR3 runs 14 residues. CDR3 sequence: CASSPSDSYNEQFF. The CDR3 nucleotides are TGTGCCAGCAGCCCATCCGACTCCTACAATGAGCAGTTCTTC.

This clonotype has a handful of counts. The chain carries TRBV20-1 and TRBJ2-5, with 10 positions matching TRBD2. The CDR3 extends over 16 amino acids. The V gene end was trimmed by 3 bases and the J gene end by 1 base; junction bases not matched to a gene: 8. The germline V gene encodes CDR1 DFQATT and CDR2 SNEGSKA (reference sequence). The CDR3 loop is CSASKDRTSGQETQYF. The CDR3 DNA reads as TGCAGTGCTAGTAAGGACAGGACTAGCGGCCAAGAGACCCAGTACTTC.

This clonotype appeared a few times. The chain couples TRBV14 to TRBJ2-7, with D unclear. Trimming cost V 3 bases and J 3 bases, with 21 bases left between them. Germline V gives CDR1 SGHDN, CDR2 FVKESK. The CDR3 consists of 17 residues. The CDR3 sequence is CASSHNSQAESFYEQYF. In DNA form, the CDR3 reads TGTGCCAGCAGCCACAACTCGCAGGCAGAGTCCTTCTACGAGCAGTACTTC.

This clonotype was seen ten or more times. V usage is TRBV5-1 and J usage is TRBJ2-2; 12 bases align to TRBD1. The germline V gene has CDR1 SGHRS and CDR2 YFSETQ. Trimming removed 4 bases from V and 1 base from J; junction bases left unmatched: 11. The CDR3 contains 19 residues. As DNA, the CDR3 is TGCGCCAGCAGCCTGCGTCGGGACAGGGGGCTTGTGAACACCGGGGAGCTGTTTTTT. Translated, it gives CASSLRRDRGLVNTGELFF.

This clonotype was found many times. The chain uses TRBV4-3 and TRBJ1-1; 9 nucleotides align to TRBD1. The CDR3 spans 18 residues. V gave up 6 bases and J gave up 1 base; unmatched junction bases: 15. Germline loops: CDR1 LGHNA, CDR2 YSLEER. The CDR3 is CASSHGLNRDRENTEAFF. Written as DNA, the CDR3 is TGCGCCAGCAGTCACGGGTTGAACCGGGACAGGGAGAACACTGAAGCTTTCTTT.